This T cell receptor beta chain was obtained from a study of OX40 agonist ivuxolimab in advanced cancers. With 5 bases removed from V and 2 bases from J, the gap between germline ends came to 15 bases. The germline V gene encodes CDR1 PRHDT and CDR2 FYEKMQ (reference sequence). The CDR3 consists of 15 residues. Assay: immunoSEQ multiplex PCR; the TCRdb copy retains only in-frame clones and omits some. The table includes about 84,000 clones, 94% detected once. The chain carries TRBV13 and TRBJ1-1, with D perhaps matching TRBD1 (6 bases). The origin of this receptor is an adult with an advanced solid tumor such as melanoma, head and neck, liver or kidney cancer. This material consisted of CD4+ or CD8+ T cells sorted from blood, taken in a trial of the OX40 agonist ivuxolimab. The chain's CDR3 is CASSTHQGRNTEAFF. DNA for the CDR3: TGTGCCAGCAGCACACATCAGGGGAGAAACACTGAAGCTTTCTTT.